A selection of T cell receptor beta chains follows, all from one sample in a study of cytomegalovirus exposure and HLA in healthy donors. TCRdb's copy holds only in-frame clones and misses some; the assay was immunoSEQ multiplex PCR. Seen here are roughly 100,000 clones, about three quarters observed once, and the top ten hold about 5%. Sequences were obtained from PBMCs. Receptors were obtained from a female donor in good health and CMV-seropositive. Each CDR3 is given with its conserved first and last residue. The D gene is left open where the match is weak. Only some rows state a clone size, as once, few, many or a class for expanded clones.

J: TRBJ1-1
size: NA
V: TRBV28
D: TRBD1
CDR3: CASSLWDRGLMNTEAFF
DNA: TGTGCCAGCAGTTTATGGGACAGGGGTCTCATGAACACTGAAGCTTTCTTT

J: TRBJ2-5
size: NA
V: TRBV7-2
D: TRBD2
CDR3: CASSLGRGGPETQYF
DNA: TGTGCCAGCAGCTTAGGGCGGGGGGGGCCAGAGACCCAGTACTTC

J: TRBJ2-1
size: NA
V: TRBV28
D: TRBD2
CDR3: CASSSPLGAGGGNEQFF
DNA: TGTGCCAGCAGTTCTCCGTTGGGAGCGGGAGGAGGCAATGAGCAGTTCTTC

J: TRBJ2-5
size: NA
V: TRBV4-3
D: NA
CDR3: CASSQDGGAGGGQETQYF
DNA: TGCGCCAGCAGCCAAGATGGGGGGGCAGGCGGAGGCCAAGAGACCCAGTACTTC

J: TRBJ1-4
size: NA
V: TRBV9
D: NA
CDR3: CASSPGNGGRSNEKLFF
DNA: TGTGCCAGCAGCCCTGGAAACGGGGGGCGGAGTAATGAAAAACTGTTTTTT

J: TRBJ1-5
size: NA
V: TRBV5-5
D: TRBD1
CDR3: CASSRGNRGLSGNQPQHF
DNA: TGTGCCAGCAGCCGGGGAAACAGGGGGCTCAGCGGCAATCAGCCCCAGCATTTT

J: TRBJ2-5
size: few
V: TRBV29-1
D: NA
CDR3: CSVRRHIEVETQYF
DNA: TGCAGCGTCAGAAGACATATTGAAGTGGAGACCCAGTACTTC

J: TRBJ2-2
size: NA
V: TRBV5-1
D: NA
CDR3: CASSLTGSLARAGELFF
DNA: TGCGCCAGCAGCTTGACGGGGTCTCTGGCGAGGGCCGGGGAGCTGTTTTTT

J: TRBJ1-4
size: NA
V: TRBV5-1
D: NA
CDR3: CASSLVATNEKLFF
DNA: TGCGCCAGCAGCTTGGTAGCAACTAATGAAAAACTGTTTTTT

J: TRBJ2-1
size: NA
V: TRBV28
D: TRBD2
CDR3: CASSLFGGSLRNEQFF
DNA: TGTGCCAGCAGTTTATTCGGCGGGAGCCTTCGGAATGAGCAGTTCTTC

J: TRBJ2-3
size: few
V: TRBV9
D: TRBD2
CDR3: CASSVGLAEGDTQYF
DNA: TGTGCCAGCAGTGTAGGACTAGCCGAGGGAGATACGCAGTATTTT

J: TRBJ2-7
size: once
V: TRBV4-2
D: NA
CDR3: CASSQDWTANSYEQYF
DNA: TGTGCCAGCAGCCAAGATTGGACAGCCAACTCCTACGAGCAGTACTTC

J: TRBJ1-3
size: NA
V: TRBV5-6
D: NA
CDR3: CASSLDRYASGNTIYF
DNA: TGTGCCAGCAGCTTGGACAGGTATGCGTCTGGAAACACCATATATTTT

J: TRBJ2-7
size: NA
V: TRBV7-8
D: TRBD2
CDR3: CASSTLLAGNSYEQYF
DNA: TGTGCCAGCAGCACCCTCCTAGCGGGGAACTCCTACGAGCAGTACTTC

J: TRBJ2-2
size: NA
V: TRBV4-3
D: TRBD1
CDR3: CASSLGTGGTAGELFF
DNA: TGCGCCAGCAGCCTAGGGACAGGGGGAACCGCCGGGGAGCTGTTTTTT

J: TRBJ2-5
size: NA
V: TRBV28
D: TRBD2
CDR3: CASSPGTSGRSLKTQYF
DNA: TGTGCCAGCAGCCCCGGGACTAGCGGGAGAAGTTTAAAGACCCAGTACTTC

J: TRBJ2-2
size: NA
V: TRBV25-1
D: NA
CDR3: CASSATGTLTGELFF
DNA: TGTGCCAGCAGTGCCACCGGGACACTCACCGGGGAGCTGTTTTTT

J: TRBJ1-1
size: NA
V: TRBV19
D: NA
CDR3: CASKVLQRLNTEAFF
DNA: TGTGCCAGTAAAGTTTTGCAGAGGCTGAACACTGAAGCTTTCTTT

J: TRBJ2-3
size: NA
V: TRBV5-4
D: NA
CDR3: CASRTGQSSTDTQYF
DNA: TGTGCCAGCAGGACGGGTCAGTCTAGCACAGATACGCAGTATTTT

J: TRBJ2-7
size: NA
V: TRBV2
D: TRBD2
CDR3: CASSDPRSGGNSYEQYF
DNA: TGTGCCAGCAGTGATCCCCGGAGCGGGGGGAACTCCTACGAGCAGTACTTC

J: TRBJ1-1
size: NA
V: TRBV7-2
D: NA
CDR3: CASSLEGWAEAFF
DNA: TGTGCCAGCAGCTTAGAGGGGTGGGCTGAAGCTTTCTTT

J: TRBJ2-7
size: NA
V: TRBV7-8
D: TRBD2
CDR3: CASSPEGLAVSYEQYF
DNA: TGTGCCAGCAGTCCTGAGGGGCTAGCGGTCTCCTACGAGCAGTACTTC

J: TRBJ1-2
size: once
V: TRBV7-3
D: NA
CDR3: CASSLGGGYGYTF
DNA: TGTGCCAGCAGCCTGGGGGGAGGGTATGGCTACACCTTC

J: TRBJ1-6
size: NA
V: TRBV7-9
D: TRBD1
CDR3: CASRPPGTGNSNSPLHF
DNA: TGTGCCAGCAGGCCTCCCGGGACAGGGAATAGTAATTCACCCCTCCACTTT

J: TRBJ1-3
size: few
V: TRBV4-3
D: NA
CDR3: CASSSYQEGGSGNTIYF
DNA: TGCGCCAGCAGCTCTTACCAGGAAGGGGGCTCTGGAAACACCATATATTTT

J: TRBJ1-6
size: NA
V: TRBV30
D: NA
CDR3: CAWSVDSINSPLHF
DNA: TGTGCCTGGAGCGTGGACAGCATAAATTCACCCCTCCACTTT

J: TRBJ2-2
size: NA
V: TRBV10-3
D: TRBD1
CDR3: CAINSDRVGTGELFF
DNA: TGTGCCATCAACTCGGACAGGGTAGGGACCGGGGAGCTGTTTTTT

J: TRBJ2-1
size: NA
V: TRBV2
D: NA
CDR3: CASTGAYEQFF
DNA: TGTGCCAGCACTGGGGCGTATGAGCAGTTCTTC

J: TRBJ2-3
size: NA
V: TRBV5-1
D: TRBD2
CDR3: CASSAGTSGSTDTQYF
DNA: TGCGCCAGCAGCGCCGGGACTAGCGGTAGCACAGATACGCAGTATTTT

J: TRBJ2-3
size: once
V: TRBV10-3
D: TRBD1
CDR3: CAIRDRGGTDTQYF
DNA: TGTGCCATCAGGGACAGGGGTGGCACAGATACGCAGTATTTT

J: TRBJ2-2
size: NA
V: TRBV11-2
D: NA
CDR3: CASSPAQGRVNTGELFF
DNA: TGTGCCAGCAGCCCCGCCCAGGGCAGGGTGAACACCGGGGAGCTGTTTTTT

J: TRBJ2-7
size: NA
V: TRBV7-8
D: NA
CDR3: CASSALAGDISYEQYF
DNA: TGTGCCAGCAGCGCTTTGGCTGGGGACATTTCCTACGAGCAGTACTTC

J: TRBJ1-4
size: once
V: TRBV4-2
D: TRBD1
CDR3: CASSQEPATGGYEKLFF
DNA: TGTGCCAGCAGCCAAGAGCCCGCGACAGGGGGCTATGAAAAACTGTTTTTT

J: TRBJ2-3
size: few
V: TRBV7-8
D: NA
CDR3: CASSPSRGTDTQYF
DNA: TGTGCCAGCAGCCCCTCGCGGGGCACAGATACGCAGTATTTT

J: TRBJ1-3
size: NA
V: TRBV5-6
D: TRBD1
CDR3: CASSFRTGFSGNTIYF
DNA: TGTGCCAGCAGCTTCCGGACAGGGTTTTCTGGAAACACCATATATTTT

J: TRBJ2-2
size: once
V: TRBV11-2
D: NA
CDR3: CASSLQGGQNTGELFF
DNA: TGTGCCAGCAGCCTCCAAGGGGGACAGAACACCGGGGAGCTGTTTTTT

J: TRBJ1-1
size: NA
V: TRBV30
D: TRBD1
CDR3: CAWSLTGVRTEAFF
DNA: TGTGCCTGGAGTCTTACAGGGGTCCGAACTGAAGCTTTCTTT

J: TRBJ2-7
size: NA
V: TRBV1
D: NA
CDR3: CTSSQGDRDLYEQYF
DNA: TGCACCAGCAGCCAAGGGGACAGGGACCTATACGAGCAGTACTTC

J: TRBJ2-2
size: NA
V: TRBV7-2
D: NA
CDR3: CASRPRTGISGELFF
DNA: TGTGCCAGCAGACCTAGGACTGGTATATCCGGGGAGCTGTTTTTT